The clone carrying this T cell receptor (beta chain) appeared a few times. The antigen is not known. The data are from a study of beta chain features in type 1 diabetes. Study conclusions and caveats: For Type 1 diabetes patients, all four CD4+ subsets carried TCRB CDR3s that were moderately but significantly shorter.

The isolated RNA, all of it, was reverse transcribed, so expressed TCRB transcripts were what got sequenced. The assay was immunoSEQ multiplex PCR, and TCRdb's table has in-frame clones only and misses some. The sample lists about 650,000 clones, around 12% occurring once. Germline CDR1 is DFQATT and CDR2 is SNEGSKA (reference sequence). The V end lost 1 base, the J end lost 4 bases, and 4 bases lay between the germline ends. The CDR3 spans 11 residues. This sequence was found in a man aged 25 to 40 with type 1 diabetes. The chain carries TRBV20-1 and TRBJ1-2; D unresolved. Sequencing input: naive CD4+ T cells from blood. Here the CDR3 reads CSARGPYGYTF. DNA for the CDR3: TGCAGTGCTAGAGGTCCCTATGGCTACACCTTC.